The sequence of this T cell receptor (beta chain) was determined in a study of PD-1 blockade in classical Hodgkin lymphoma. Findings and caveats of the study: Newly diagnosed patients had baseline TCR diversity that was reportedly lower than that of healthy donors. The repertoire differences lack a defined cause, possibly disease activity or prior therapy.

Time point noted: newly diagnosed, previously untreated cHL patient sample. The CD4+ T cells used were purified from thawed PBMCs through magnetic negative selection. Serving as comparison were PBMCs from newly diagnosed, untreated classical Hodgkin lymphoma, which were sequenced alongside the relapsed/refractory trial patients. With respect to this clone: What it binds is unknown.

The data were produced by immunoSEQ multiplex PCR, yet TCRdb's version contains in-frame clones alone and is incomplete. Here the sample spans under 35,000 clones, less than 90% being singletons. Trimming pared 5 bases from V and 6 bases from J, leaving 14 bases between. This CDR3 comprises 13 residues. Germline V gene sequence: CDR1 SGHKS, CDR2 YYEKEE (reference sequence). Sequencing used CD4+ T cells from blood. This TCR derives from a human donor with classical Hodgkin lymphoma. The chain carries TRBV5-5 and TRBJ1-1, with unresolved D. In nucleotides, the CDR3 is TGTGCCAGCAGGTCGAGTGGACGGGCTGAAGCTTTCTTT. Encoded protein: CASRSSGRAEAFF. The whole variable domain, remainder taken from reference TRBV5-5 and TRBJ1-1, is DAGVTQSPTHLIKTRGQQVTLRCSPISGHKSVSWYQQVLGQGPQFIFQYYEKEERGRGNFPDRFSARQFPNYSSELNVNALLLGDSALYLCASRSSGRAEAFFGQGTRLTVV.